Listed below are T cell receptor beta chains from one sample, sequenced in a study of control samples from healthy donors and cancer patients. The method was immunoSEQ multiplex PCR; TCRdb's version includes in-frame clones alone and lacks a portion of them. The table shows around 110,000 clones, with 80% to 90% occurring only once. Sequencing was carried out using PBMCs. Receptors were obtained from a woman aged 45-59 years with colorectal cancer. The CDR3 runs from the conserved cysteine through the conserved F or W. The order of the fields is J gene, clone size, D gene, V gene, CDR3 protein, CDR3 DNA. D genes are given only for firm matches. Part of the rows lack a size; the others show once, few, many or a class for expanded clones.

>TRBJ2-3|once|NA|TRBV11-1
CASSSSDRLDTQYF
TGTGCCAGCAGCTCCTCCGACCGACTTGATACGCAGTATTTT
>TRBJ1-2|NA|NA|TRBV27
CASSLSIPGNYGYTF
TGTGCCAGCAGTTTATCGATACCAGGGAACTATGGCTACACCTTC
>TRBJ2-3|NA|NA|TRBV5-6
CASSNGHITSTDTQYF
TGTGCCAGCAGCAACGGACACATAACTAGCACAGATACGCAGTATTTT
>TRBJ2-3|NA|NA|TRBV28
CASSPPPKDTQYF
TGTGCCAGCAGTCCACCCCCCAAAGATACGCAGTATTTT
>TRBJ2-5|NA|NA|TRBV6-5
CASRPGGRETQYF
TGTGCCAGCAGGCCAGGAGGTCGAGAGACCCAGTACTTC
>TRBJ2-7|NA|NA|TRBV9
CASSPNIQGWYEQYF
TGTGCCAGCAGCCCGAACATACAGGGTTGGTACGAGCAGTACTTC
>TRBJ2-7|NA|NA|TRBV2
CASGMEAGRTYEQYF
TGTGCCAGCGGAATGGAGGCAGGGAGAACCTACGAGCAGTACTTC
>TRBJ1-4|NA|TRBD1|TRBV19
CATRTGPNEKLFF
TGTGCCACCCGGACAGGGCCGAATGAAAAACTGTTTTTT
>TRBJ1-2|once|NA|TRBV6-5
CASSRRQASGYGYTF
TGTGCCAGCAGCCGTCGACAGGCTTCGGGCTATGGCTACACCTTC
>TRBJ2-3|NA|NA|TRBV27
CASSLRTPYTSTDTQYF
TGTGCCAGCAGTCTGCGGACTCCTTATACTAGCACAGATACGCAGTATTTT
>TRBJ2-3|NA|NA|TRBV6-6
CASSPNEPTDTQYF
TGTGCCAGCAGCCCTAACGAGCCGACAGATACGCAGTATTTT
>TRBJ1-2|NA|NA|TRBV7-9
CASSLAARNYGYTF
TGTGCCAGCAGCTTAGCGGCACGAAACTATGGCTACACCTTC
>TRBJ2-5|NA|NA|TRBV7-8
CASSLDLTRRETQYF
TGTGCCAGCAGCTTAGATCTCACTAGGAGAGAGACCCAGTACTTC
>TRBJ2-1|once|NA|TRBV29-1
CSVGSVHEQFF
TGCAGCGTTGGTTCAGTCCATGAGCAGTTCTTC
>TRBJ1-1|NA|NA|TRBV19
CASRMGVGTPNTEAFF
TGTGCCAGTAGGATGGGGGTAGGGACCCCGAACACTGAAGCTTTCTTT
>TRBJ2-1|NA|NA|TRBV24-1
CATSDSGDLSYNEQFF
TGTGCCACCAGTGATTCAGGGGACCTCTCCTACAATGAGCAGTTCTTC
>TRBJ2-3|NA|NA|TRBV28
CASGSTDTQYF
TGTGCCAGCGGAAGCACAGATACGCAGTATTTT
>TRBJ2-2|NA|NA|TRBV6-5
CASSRRRESNGELFF
TGTGCCAGCAGTCGAAGGAGGGAAAGTAACGGGGAGCTGTTTTTT
>TRBJ1-2|NA|NA|TRBV5-5
CASSLTPGRPVDGYTF
TGTGCCAGCAGCTTGACCCCGGGGAGGCCGGTGGATGGCTACACCTTC
>TRBJ2-3|once|TRBD1|TRBV28
CASVGTGPRFEQYF
TGTGCCAGCGTAGGGACAGGCCCTCGTTTTGAGCAGTATTTT
>TRBJ2-2|NA|TRBD1|TRBV10-2
CASSGQGANGELFF
TGCGCCAGCAGTGGACAGGGGGCAAACGGGGAGCTGTTTTTT
>TRBJ2-3|NA|TRBD2|TRBV9
CASSVRTSLLSTDTQYF
TGTGCCAGCAGCGTTAGGACTAGCCTCCTGAGCACAGATACGCAGTATTTT
>TRBJ2-7|NA|TRBD1|TRBV7-6
CASSPGTGNYEQYF
TGTGCCAGCAGCCCAGGGACAGGGAACTACGAGCAGTACTTC
>TRBJ2-5|NA|NA|TRBV28
CASSLGHKETQYF
TGTGCCAGCAGTCTTGGACACAAAGAGACCCAGTACTTC
>TRBJ2-7|once|TRBD1|TRBV6-1
CASSEGAGTGDYEQYF
TGTGCCAGCAGTGAGGGAGCCGGGACAGGGGACTACGAGCAGTACTTC
>TRBJ2-7|NA|NA|TRBV27
CASSFGGPGEQYF
TGTGCCAGCAGTTTTGGCGGACCCGGCGAGCAGTACTTC